This T cell receptor (beta chain) was found in a study of blood T cell repertoires in COVID-19. V gave up 3 bases and J gave up 7 bases, with 12 bases separating them. The CDR3 sequence is 14 residues long. CDR1 and CDR2 from the germline V gene are MNHNS and SASEGT. Authors' analysis steps: Amplification with reference gene primers provided the estimates of nucleated cell counts. TCRdb's copy holds only in-frame clones and misses some; the assay was immunoSEQ multiplex PCR. V and J calls and clone size come straight from that table; D and trimming were deduced from the DNA. The table records about 94,000 clones, around 84% of them present only once.

The chain carries TRBV6-1 and TRBJ2-2, with D hard to call. The material sequenced was peripheral blood. This receptor was identified in an older woman in a cohort sampled during active or convalescent COVID-19. DNA of the CDR3: TGTGCCAGCAGTGATATCATGGCTAGCGGGGAGCTGTTTTTT. Its translation: CASSDIMASGELFF.